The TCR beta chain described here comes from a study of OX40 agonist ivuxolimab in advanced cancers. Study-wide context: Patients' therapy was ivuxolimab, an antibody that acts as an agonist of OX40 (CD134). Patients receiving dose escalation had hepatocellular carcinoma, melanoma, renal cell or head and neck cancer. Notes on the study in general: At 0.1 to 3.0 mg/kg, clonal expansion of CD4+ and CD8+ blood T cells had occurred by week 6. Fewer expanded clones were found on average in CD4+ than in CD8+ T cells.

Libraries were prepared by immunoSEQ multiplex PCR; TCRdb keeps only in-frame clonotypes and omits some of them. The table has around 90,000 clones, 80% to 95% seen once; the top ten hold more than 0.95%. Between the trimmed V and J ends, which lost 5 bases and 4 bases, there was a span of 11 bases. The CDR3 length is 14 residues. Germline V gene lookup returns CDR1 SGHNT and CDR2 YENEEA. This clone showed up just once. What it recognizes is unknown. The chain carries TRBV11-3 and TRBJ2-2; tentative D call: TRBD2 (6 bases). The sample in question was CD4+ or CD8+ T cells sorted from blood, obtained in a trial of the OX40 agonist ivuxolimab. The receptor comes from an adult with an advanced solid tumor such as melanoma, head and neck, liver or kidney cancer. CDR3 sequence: CASSGRGITGELFF. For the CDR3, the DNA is TGTGCCAGCAGCGGGCGGGGAATCACCGGGGAGCTGTTTTTT.